What follows describes a single TCR beta chain. The clone's antigen remains unknown. Per-base quality was not reported, and no clone a single base away is much larger than it. The library was produced with the immunoSEQ multiplex PCR assay. TCRdb limited this immuneACCESS table to in-frame rearrangements with V and J called. A share of clones is missing; checked studies link under half to unresolved V genes, and the rest is unexplained. The sample has fewer than 200,000 clones on record, 90% to 95% of them singletons. Jointly, the top ten make up 1.4% of the sample. From its cysteine to its phenylalanine, the CDR3 spans 14 amino acids. Just CDR3 DNA is preserved here, 42 bases in frame from base 1. Between the V and J ends, shortened by 3 bases and 4 bases respectively, the junction contains 12 bases. CDR1 and CDR2 (LGHDT, YNNKEL) derive from the germline V gene (reference sequence). The sample originates from a study of control samples from healthy donors and cancer patients (TCRdb year 2020).

The sequence is built from TRBV3-1 (or the pseudogene TRBV3-2) and TRBJ1-2; the D gene assignment is ambiguous. The specimen was blood. The source is a man aged 30-40 years in good health. In nucleotide form, the sequence is TGTGCCAGCAGCCAGGCAGGCCCCATCTATGGCTACACCTTC. This translates into CASSQAGPIYGYTF.